This passage covers 8 T cell receptor beta chains from one sample sequenced in a study of T-cell reconstitution after alpha-beta-depleted transplantation in children. TCRbeta library construction was performed incorporating unique molecular identifiers. One entry per CDR3 protein, called by TCRdb with MiXCR from the PCR reads. Found here are approximately 110,000 distinct CDR3 sequences, about 23% of them singletons; the top ten hold over 9.5%. The sequences come from PBMCs, mostly from graft donor cells, collected 180 days after TCRalphabeta/CD19-depleted stem cell transplant. The origin of the receptors is a male patient aged 2 to 9 who had a stem cell transplant for chronic granulomatous disease, so the T cells may come from the graft donor.

Ten or more counts support this clonotype. The chain links TRBV12-3 or TRBV12-4 to TRBJ1-5; no clear D gene. Deletions cut 2 bases from V and 3 bases from J, with 5 bases between. The CDR3 spans 13 residues. The CDR3 loop reads CASSLIANQPQHF. DNA of the CDR3: TGTGCCAGCAGTTTAATCGCCAATCAGCCCCAGCATTTT.

The rearrangement uses TRBV18 and TRBJ2-2; D ambiguous. This CDR3 is 15 amino acids long. Germline CDR1 is KGHSH and CDR2 is LQKENI. Trimming left V 5 bases short and J 1 base short, with 11 bases between. DNA of the CDR3: TGTGCCAGCTCAGACGTTGGGATGAACACCGGGGAGCTGTTTTTT. Translating it yields CASSDVGMNTGELFF.

The chain uses TRBV7-2 and TRBJ2-7, with 12 bases aligning to TRBD2. Losses at the gene ends were 1 base for V and 6 bases for J; bases not matched to a gene: 4. In germline, CDR1 is SGHTA, CDR2 FQGNSA. The length of the CDR3 is 15 residues. The CDR3 here is CASSLDSLAGGEQYF. In nucleotides, the CDR3 is TGTGCCAGCAGCTTAGATTCACTAGCGGGAGGCGAGCAGTACTTC. Full variable domain (outside the CDR3, taken from reference TRBV7-2 and TRBJ2-7): GAGVSQSPSNKVTEKGKDVELRCDPISGHTALYWYRQSLGQGLEFLIYFQGNSAPDKSGLPSDRFSAERTGGSVSTLTIQRTQQEDSAVYLCASSLDSLAGGEQYFGPGTRLTVT.

This clonotype has at least ten counts. In nucleotides, the CDR3 is TGTGCCAGCAGTTTAGCCCGGGACTCTTACGAGCAGTACTTC. Amino acid sequence: CASSLARDSYEQYF. The gene calls are TRBV12-3 or TRBV12-4 and TRBJ2-7; D is perhaps TRBD2 (6 bases). The CDR3 runs 14 residues. The ends were cut back, 0 bases at V and 4 bases at J, with 10 bases in the middle.

V and J are TRBV7-2 and TRBJ2-5, with 8 bases identical to TRBD1. CDR1 SGHTA and CDR2 FQGNSA come from the germline V gene. The length of the CDR3 is 15 residues. Germline trimming cut 4 bases from V and 0 bases from J; bases unmatched to any gene: 4. The CDR3 here is CASSSGQAYQETQYF. DNA of the CDR3: TGTGCCAGCAGCTCGGGACAGGCGTACCAAGAGACCCAGTACTTC.

This sequence joins TRBV6-5 and TRBJ1-1, with no clear D. V lost 2 bases and J lost 5, with 9 bases in between. The CDR3 covers 13 residues. Germline CDR1 and CDR2: MNHEY and SVGAGI. The CDR3 sequence is CASSYGSGTEAFF. The CDR3 DNA reads as TGTGCCAGCAGTTACGGGTCGGGAACTGAAGCTTTCTTT.

This clonotype was counted only a few times. The chain joins TRBV21-1 to TRBJ2-6; the table calls TRBD1, which could not be checked here. TRBV21-1 is labeled a pseudogene. The CDR3 extends over 19 amino acids. The CDR3, as DNA: TGTGCCAGCAGTTACCAACCGGGACAGGGGTACTCTGGGGCCAACGTCCTGACTTTC. This sequence encodes CASSYQPGQGYSGANVLTF.

The sample holds many counts of this clonotype. The J gene is TRBJ2-2, the V gene TRBV20-1; a weak D match, TRBD1 (6 bases). This CDR3 is built from 15 residues. V was clipped by 6 bases and J by 4 bases, with 18 bases between them. Germline V lookup: CDR1 DFQATT, CDR2 SNEGSKA (reference sequence). CDR3 bases: TGCAGTGCCCGCATGCGGACAGTCTCCACCGGGGAGCTGTTTTTT. Protein sequence: CSARMRTVSTGELFF.